A single sample gave rise to the 21 T cell receptor beta chains below, sequenced in a study of T cells in Graves' hyperthyroidism and ophthalmopathy. Amplification yielded TCR beta CDR3 regions, with RNA transcripts as the source. First-round RT-PCR of the TCR CDR3 relied on the HTBI primer set. TCRdb re-called the multiplex PCR reads with MiXCR, one entry per CDR3 protein. The sample lists 300,000 to 450,000 distinct CDR3 sequences, roughly 13% occurring once. Input material: blood. These receptors originate from a young man with Graves' hyperthyroidism that later progressed to Graves' ophthalmopathy.

This clonotype has a count of ten or more. The CDR3 here is CSASSSGDPTDTQYF. The CDR3 coding sequence is TGCAGTGCCAGCAGTAGCGGGGACCCCACAGATACGCAGTATTTT. V is TRBV20-1 and J is TRBJ2-3, with 8 bases fitting TRBD2. The CDR3 runs to 15 residues. From germline, CDR1 is DFQATT and CDR2 SNEGSKA (reference sequence). The V gene end was trimmed by 6 bases and the J gene end by 2 bases; junction bases not matched to a gene: 10.

This clonotype showed up many times. The chain carries TRBV5-1 and TRBJ2-1, with 11 positions matching TRBD2. V gave up 4 bases and J gave up 4 bases; unmatched junction bases: 4. This CDR3 has 15 amino acids. Germline V CDR1 and CDR2: SGHRS, YFSETQ. DNA for the CDR3: TGCGCCAGCAGCAGACTAGCGGGGAGATACAATGAGCAGTTCTTC. This gives the protein CASSRLAGRYNEQFF.

This chain connects TRBV7-9 to TRBJ2-7; the match to TRBD2 covers 13 bases. Germline lookup yields CDR1 SEHNR and CDR2 FQNEAQ (reference sequence). V trimming: 3 bases; J trimming: 3 bases; junction bases outside the gene matches: 8. The CDR3 totals 17 residues. The CDR3 sequence: CASSLPGLAGNFYEQYF. Written as DNA, the CDR3 is TGTGCCAGCAGCTTGCCGGGACTAGCGGGGAATTTCTACGAGCAGTACTTC.

This chain joins TRBV5-1 and TRBJ2-1, with 10 nucleotides matching TRBD2. CDR1 and CDR2 (germline): SGHRS, YFSETQ. The junction had 5 bases not matched to a gene; V was cut back by 4 bases and J by 1 base. This CDR3 spans 16 amino acids. The CDR3 DNA follows: TGCGCCAGCAGCATTCTAGCGGGGGCATCCTACAATGAGCAGTTCTTC. It specifies CASSILAGASYNEQFF.

This clonotype has ten or more counts. The chain uses TRBV7-6 and TRBJ1-1; D not resolved. The CDR3 has 14 amino acids. V lost 2 bases, J lost 2 bases, and 9 bases lay in between. Germline V gene lookup returns CDR1 SGHVS and CDR2 FNYEAQ. This chain's CDR3 is CASSLILVNTEAFF. The CDR3, as DNA: TGTGCCAGCAGCTTAATACTGGTTAACACTGAAGCTTTCTTT.

This clonotype was detected only a few times. The V and J genes are TRBV6-5 and TRBJ2-5, with D possibly matching TRBD2 (6 bases). This CDR3 has 15 amino acids. In germline, CDR1 is MNHEY, CDR2 SVGAGI. Trimming stripped 1 base from V and 1 base from J, with 10 bases between. CDR3 nucleotide sequence: TGTGCCAGCAGTTACTGGGGGGTCGTCCAAGAGACCCAGTACTTC. This codes for CASSYWGVVQETQYF.

This clonotype was observed a few times. This chain connects TRBV12-3 or TRBV12-4 to TRBJ2-2; 10 bases match TRBD2. The V and J ends lost 6 bases and 2 bases, in that order; junction bases with no gene match: 6. This CDR3 spans 16 amino acids. CDR3: CASRQLAGINTGELFF. The CDR3 DNA reads as TGTGCCAGCAGACAACTAGCGGGGATAAACACCGGGGAGCTGTTTTTT.

This clonotype was detected ten times or more. The chain is built from TRBV7-2 and TRBJ1-2; D is unclear. CDR1 is SGHTA, CDR2 FQGNSA, per germline. Trimming removed 11 bases from V and 3 bases from J, with 13 bases in between. The CDR3 has 12 amino acids. CDR3 in DNA: TGTGCCGCACCGGGAGTATACTATGGCTACACCTTC. The encoded protein is CAAPGVYYGYTF. The complete variable domain, with remaining parts taken from reference TRBV7-2 and TRBJ1-2, reads GAGVSQSPSNKVTEKGKDVELRCDPISGHTALYWYRQSLGQGLEFLIYFQGNSAPDKSGLPSDRFSAERTGGSVSTLTIQRTQQEDSAVYLCAAPGVYYGYTFGSGTRLTVV.

The chain recombines TRBV20-1 with TRBJ2-7; D may be TRBD2 (5 bases). Germline V CDR1 and CDR2: DFQATT, SNEGSKA (reference sequence). The CDR3 runs 14 residues. Trimming shortened V by 8 bases and J by 2 bases, and 19 bases separated the two germline ends. CDR3: CSSPRGPTTYEQYF. The CDR3 nucleotides are TGCAGTTCCCCCCGGGGTCCAACCACCTACGAGCAGTACTTC.

In its sample, this clonotype was seen a few times. This chain connects TRBV15 to TRBJ1-2, with 11 bases lining up with TRBD1. J was trimmed by 0 bases and V by 0 bases; bases with no gene match: 6. Germline V gene data show CDR1 as LNHNV and CDR2 as YYDKDF (reference sequence). This CDR3 is built from 18 residues. CDR3 sequence (DNA): TGTGCCACCAGCAGAGAGACCGGGACAGGGGGTTCTAACTATGGCTACACCTTC. It codes for CATSRETGTGGSNYGYTF.

This clonotype was seen repeatedly, ten times or more. J is TRBJ1-1 and V is TRBV6-2 or TRBV6-3, with D possibly matching TRBD1 (5 bases). Germline CDR1 MNHEY, CDR2 SVGEGT. CDR3 size: 15 residues. The V gene lost 4 bases and the J gene lost 3 bases, with 15 bases spanning the gap. DNA of the CDR3: TGTGCCAGCAGTTGGGGGAGGAGCGGGGACACTGAAGCTTTCTTT. Translated: CASSWGRSGDTEAFF.

A single count supports this clonotype. The chain has TRBV12-5 and TRBJ2-7; D possibly matches TRBD1 or TRBD2 (5 bases each). V lost 5 bases, J lost 12 bases, and 17 bases lay in between. The germline V gene encodes CDR1 LGHNT and CDR2 FRNRAP. The CDR3 spans 12 residues. CDR3 in DNA: TGTGCTAGTGGTCCGGGGACGCTATTGCCGTACTTC. Its protein is CASGPGTLLPYF.

This clonotype was detected only a few times. The chain joins TRBV12-3 or TRBV12-4 to TRBJ2-7, with TRBD2 matching over 7 bases. The CDR3 spans 15 residues. The J segment lost 2 bases and the V segment lost 1 base, leaving 5 bases of the junction unmatched. The DNA of the CDR3 is TGTGCCAGCAGTTTAGGTGGACTAGAGGCCTACGAGCAGTACTTC. This sequence encodes CASSLGGLEAYEQYF.

As to this clonotype: This sequence may be a read error, since a much larger clone differs from it by one base. The chain recombines TRBV29-1 with TRBJ2-1; 9 bases are shared with TRBD1. V dropped 1 base and J dropped 8; count of bases not matched to a gene: 9. Germline V gene lookup returns CDR1 SQVTM and CDR2 ANQGSEA. CDR3 length: 15 residues. The CDR3 loop reads CSVEGPGQGRHEQFF. The CDR3 DNA sequence: TGCAGCGTTGAAGGCCCCGGACAGGGGAGGCATGAGCAGTTCTTC.

The chain employs TRBV20-1 and TRBJ2-1; TRBD2 matches 9 bases. Germline-derived CDR1 and CDR2 are DFQATT and SNEGSKA (reference sequence). Unmatched junction bases numbered 10, after V lost 3 bases and J lost 10 bases. The CDR3 contains 14 residues. The DNA of the CDR3 is TGCAGTGCTAGTATACAGCGGGGGGTAGGGGAGCAGTTCTTC. This encodes CSASIQRGVGEQFF.

The chain couples TRBV6-1 to TRBJ1-6, with unresolved D. The V end was cut by 4 bases, the J end by 10 bases, with 14 bases between. The V gene's germline CDR1 is MNHNS and CDR2 SASEGT. CDR3 length equals 14 residues. The CDR3 sequence is CASSVWVLGSPLHF. The DNA for the CDR3 is TGTGCCAGCAGTGTATGGGTGTTAGGGTCACCCCTCCACTTT.

V and J are TRBV15 and TRBJ1-3, with D uncertain. Trimming removed 3 bases from V and 4 bases from J, with 7 bases in between. Germline values: CDR1 LNHNV, CDR2 YYDKDF (reference sequence). This CDR3 has 13 residues. The CDR3 DNA is TGTGCCACCAGCAGCCGACGCGGAAACACCATATATTTT. This translates into CATSSRRGNTIYF.

This clonotype was detected many times. The rearrangement joins TRBV14 to TRBJ2-5; perhaps TRBD2 as D (6 bases). Germline V CDR1 and CDR2: SGHDN, FVKESK. The germline V and J ends were trimmed by 3 bases and 5 bases, with 19 bases remaining between them. The CDR3 has 16 residues. The CDR3 DNA sequence: TGTGCCAGCAGCCACATAAGCCCAAGGGACTTGGAGACCCAGTACTTC. Its translation: CASSHISPRDLETQYF.

The chain recombines TRBV9 with TRBJ1-2, with D hard to call. Germline CDR1 reads SGDLS; CDR2 reads YYNGEE. This CDR3 spans 15 amino acids. V was clipped by 4 bases and J by 4 bases, with 17 bases between them. Here the CDR3 DNA reads TGTGCCAGCAGCCCTAGAACGTATCAGACCTATGGCTACACCTTC. Translated: CASSPRTYQTYGYTF.

This clonotype was counted only a few times. This chain links TRBV5-1 with TRBJ2-1; 9 bases align to TRBD1. The CDR3 extends over 14 amino acids. V dropped 0 bases and J dropped 8; count of bases not matched to a gene: 3. Germline V lookup: CDR1 SGHRS, CDR2 YFSETQ. The CDR3 protein is CASSLGDREYEQFF. The CDR3 DNA sequence: TGCGCCAGCAGCTTGGGGGACAGGGAATATGAGCAGTTCTTC.

Concerning this clonotype itself: A read error may explain this, as a much larger clone is one base away. The genes are TRBV7-3 and TRBJ2-1, with a weak D call TRBD1 (6 bases). Per germline, CDR1 SGHTA and CDR2 FQGTGA. The CDR3 is 16 residues long. CDR3 sequence reads: CASSQQGWGNYNDQFF. In DNA, the CDR3 is TGTGCCAGCAGCCAACAGGGTTGGGGGAACTACAATGATCAGTTCTTC. Full variable domain (remainder filled in from reference TRBV7-3 and TRBJ2-1): GAGVSQTPSNKVTEKGKYVELRCDPISGHTALYWYRQSLGQGPEFLIYFQGTGAADDSGLPNDRFFAVRPEGSVSTLKIQRTERGDSAVYLCASSQQGWGNYNDQFFGPGTRLTVL.